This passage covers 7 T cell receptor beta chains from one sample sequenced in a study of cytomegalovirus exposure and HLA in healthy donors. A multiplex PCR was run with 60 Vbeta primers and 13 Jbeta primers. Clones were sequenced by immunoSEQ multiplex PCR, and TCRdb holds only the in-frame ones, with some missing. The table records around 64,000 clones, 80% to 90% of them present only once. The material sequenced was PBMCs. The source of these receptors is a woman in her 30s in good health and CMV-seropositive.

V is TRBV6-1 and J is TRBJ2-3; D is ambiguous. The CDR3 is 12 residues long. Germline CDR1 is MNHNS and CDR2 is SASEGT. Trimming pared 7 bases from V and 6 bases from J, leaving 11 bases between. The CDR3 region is CASMTGGDTQYF. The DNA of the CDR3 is TGTGCCAGCATGACGGGTGGGGATACGCAGTATTTT.

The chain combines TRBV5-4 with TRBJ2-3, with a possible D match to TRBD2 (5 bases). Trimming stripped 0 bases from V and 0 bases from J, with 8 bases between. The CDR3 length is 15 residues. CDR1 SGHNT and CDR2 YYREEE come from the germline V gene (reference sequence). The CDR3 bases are TGTGCCAGCAGCTTGGCGGTAGCGAGCACAGATACGCAGTATTTT. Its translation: CASSLAVASTDTQYF.

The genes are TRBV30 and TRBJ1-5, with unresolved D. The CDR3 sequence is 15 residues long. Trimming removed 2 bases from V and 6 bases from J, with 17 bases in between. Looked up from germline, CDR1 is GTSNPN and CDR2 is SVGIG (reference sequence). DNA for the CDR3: TGTGCCTGGAGTTCAAACTTGTTGCTCTTTCAGCCCCAGCATTTT. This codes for CAWSSNLLLFQPQHF.

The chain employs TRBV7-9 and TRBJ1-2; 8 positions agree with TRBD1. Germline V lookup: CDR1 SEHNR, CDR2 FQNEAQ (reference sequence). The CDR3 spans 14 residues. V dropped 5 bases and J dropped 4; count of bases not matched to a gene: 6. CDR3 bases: TGTGCCAGCAGCGGAGCAGGGGGCAGCTATGGCTACACCTTC. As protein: CASSGAGGSYGYTF.

CDR3 sequence (DNA): TGCAGCGTTATAGGCCCCGGGTACGAGCAGTACTTC. It translates to CSVIGPGYEQYF. The gene calls are TRBV29-1 and TRBJ2-7; no clear D gene. Between the trimmed V and J ends, which lost 5 bases and 4 bases, there was a span of 12 bases. The CDR3 totals 12 residues. Germline CDR1 and CDR2: SQVTM and ANQGSEA.

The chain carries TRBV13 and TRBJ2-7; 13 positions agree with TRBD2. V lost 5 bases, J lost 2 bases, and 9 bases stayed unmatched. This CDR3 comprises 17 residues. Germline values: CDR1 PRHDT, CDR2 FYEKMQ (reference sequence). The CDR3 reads CASSPAALAGGPYEQYF. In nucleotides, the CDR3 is TGTGCCAGCAGCCCCGCAGCACTAGCGGGAGGGCCCTACGAGCAGTACTTC.

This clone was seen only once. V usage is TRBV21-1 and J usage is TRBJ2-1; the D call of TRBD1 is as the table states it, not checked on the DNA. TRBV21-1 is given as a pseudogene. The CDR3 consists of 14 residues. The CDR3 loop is CASREGQVSNEQFF. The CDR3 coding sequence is TGTGCCAGCAGGGAAGGACAGGTAAGCAATGAGCAGTTCTTC.